The sequence of this T cell receptor beta chain was determined in a study of CD39 and CD103 CD8 tumor-infiltrating T cells (dated by TCRdb to the late 2010s). Turning to the overall study: An HPV-positive HNSCC, an HPV-negative HNSCC, an ovarian cancer and a melanoma patient were represented in the repertoire comparisons shown. Deep sequencing of TCRbeta CDR3 was used to compare the repertoires of CD8 TIL subsets, defined by CD103 and CD39, with those of peripheral memory CD8 T cells. Overall study outcomes, separate from this receptor: DP TIL clonotypes were rarely detected in blood or uninvolved lymph node, whereas DN TIL clonotypes were found to largely overlap with peripheral memory CD8 repertoires. Compared with DN and SP CD8 TILs and with blood memory CD8 T cells, DP CD8 TILs appeared more oligoclonal, with the top 30 clonotypes covering roughly 55-90%.

At the time samples were collected, the patients were not on therapy, although their prior treatments varied from chemotherapy, radiotherapy, surgery and immunotherapy to none at all. Thawed cells were enriched for T lymphocytes with a negative-selection kit, adding EpCAM beads for tumor-infiltrating lymphocytes. For the CD8 TIL subsets, CD3+CD4-CD8+CD45RA- cells were FACS-sorted and divided into DN, SP and DP based on their expression of CD39 and CD103. Tumor specimens were cut into small pieces, digested for 1 h with hyaluronidase, collagenase and DNase, then filtered, enriched over Ficoll and cryopreserved. Populations were sorted to 98% to 99% purity on a FACSAria II, and cell pellets were frozen for TCR sequencing without culture. From approximately 10,000 to 100,000 sorted cells per subset, genomic DNA was extracted using the DNeasy Blood and Tissue Kit. TCRbeta V-J or V-D-J regions were sequenced and mapped by the immunoSEQ service, with coverage above 10x per sample. The authors processed their data as follows. Analysis was restricted to productive rearrangements exported from the immunoSEQ Analyzer platform, and clonality was assessed using the 500 most abundant clones. The Morisita-Horn similarity index and the Jaccard index were used to quantify the overlap in repertoires between populations. In 5 to 7 cancer patients, Morisita-Horn similarity was measured between the TCR repertoires of CD8 T-cell subsets. TCRdb carries this immuneACCESS record with in-frame sequences only. Its versions omit some clonotypes, under half of them owing to an unresolved V gene in the studies checked, with the rest unexplained. D and trimming come from the DNA, and the V and J calls and clone size come from that table. Across this sample there are 1,500 to 2,000 clones, with about 73% seen only once. Of the sample, about a third falls within the top ten clones.

CDR1 and CDR2 are read off the germline V gene as SGHVS and FQNEAQ. The CDR3 spans 17 residues, from the cysteine through the phenylalanine. The sequence is cut down to CDR3 DNA, 51 bases in frame from base 1. A distance of 16 bases separates the germline ends of V and J, which lose 1 base and 0 bases respectively. Remarks on this clone: Its recognized antigen is unknown. There are no base qualities to consult, and no much larger clone falls within one base.

The chain is encoded by TRBV7-8 joined to TRBJ2-7; no D gene can be assigned with confidence. The receptor's source is a human donor with head and neck squamous cell carcinoma. The sequencing sample was made of CD39- CD103- CD8+ T cells sorted from the tumor. Interpreted using the paper, the cell subset or site label stands for: CD103-CD39- double-negative CD45RA- CD8 T cells. CDR3 sequence: CASSLGAILPSSYEQYF. The DNA sequence follows: TGTGCCAGCAGCTTAGGGGCCATACTCCCTTCCTCCTACGAGCAGTACTTC.